This T cell receptor (beta chain) was recovered during a study of blood T cell repertoires in COVID-19. Study details: The United States, Italy and Spain provided the acute and convalescent COVID-19 samples. Sources were T cells, B-cell-depleted T cells, or PBMCs; the material itself was cDNA or gDNA.

How the authors handled the data: Researchers report that nucleated cell counts were estimated from reference gene primer amplification. Sequencing was performed with immunoSEQ multiplex PCR; in TCRdb, only in-frame clones are kept and a portion is missing. D and trimming were read from the DNA, whereas the V and J calls and clone size are those reported in that table. Of some 230,000 clones listed, 80% to 90% are singletons. Trimming removed 7 bases at V and 8 bases at J, with 20 bases between. CDR1 and CDR2 (germline): MDHEN, SYDVKM. The CDR3 has 14 amino acids. The V and J genes are TRBV28 and TRBJ1-2; weak D call: TRBD1 (5 bases). The sequencing sample was made of peripheral blood. The TCR sequence derives from a man aged 45-65 years who had recovered from COVID-19. The CDR3 DNA follows: TGTGCCAGCACCCTTAGCGGGGGGATCAGGGGCTACACCTTC. This translates into CASTLSGGIRGYTF.